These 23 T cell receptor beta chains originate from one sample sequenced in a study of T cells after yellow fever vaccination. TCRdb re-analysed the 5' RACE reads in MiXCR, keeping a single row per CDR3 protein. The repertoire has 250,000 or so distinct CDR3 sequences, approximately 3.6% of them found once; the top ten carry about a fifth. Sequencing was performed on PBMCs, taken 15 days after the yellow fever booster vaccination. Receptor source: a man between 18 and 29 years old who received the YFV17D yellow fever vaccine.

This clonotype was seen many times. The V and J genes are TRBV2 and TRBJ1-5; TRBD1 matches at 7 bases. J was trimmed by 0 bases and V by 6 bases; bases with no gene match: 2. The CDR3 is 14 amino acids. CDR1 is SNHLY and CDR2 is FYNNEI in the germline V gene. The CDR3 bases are TGTGCCAGCAGGGGGGACAGTAGCAATCAGCCCCAGCATTTT. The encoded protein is CASRGDSSNQPQHF.

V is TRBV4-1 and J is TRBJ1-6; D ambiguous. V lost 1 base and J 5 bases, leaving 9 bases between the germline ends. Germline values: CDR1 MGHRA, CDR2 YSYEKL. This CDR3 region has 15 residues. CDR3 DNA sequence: TGCGCCAGCAGCCAAGCGGGTTTAAATAATTCACCCCTCCACTTT. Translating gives CASSQAGLNNSPLHF.

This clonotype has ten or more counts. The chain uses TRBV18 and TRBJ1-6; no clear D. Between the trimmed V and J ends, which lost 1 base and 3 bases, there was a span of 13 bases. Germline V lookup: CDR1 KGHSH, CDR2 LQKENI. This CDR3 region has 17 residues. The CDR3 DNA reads TGTGCCAGCTCACCACGGAGTGAAGACAACTATAATTCACCCCTCCACTTT. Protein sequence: CASSPRSEDNYNSPLHF.

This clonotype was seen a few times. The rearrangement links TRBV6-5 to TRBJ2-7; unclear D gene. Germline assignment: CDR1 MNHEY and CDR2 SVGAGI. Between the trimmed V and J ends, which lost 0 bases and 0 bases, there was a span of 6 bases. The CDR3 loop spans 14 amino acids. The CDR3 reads CASSYSSYSYEQYF. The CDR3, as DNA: TGTGCCAGCAGTTACTCGAGCTACTCCTACGAGCAGTACTTC.

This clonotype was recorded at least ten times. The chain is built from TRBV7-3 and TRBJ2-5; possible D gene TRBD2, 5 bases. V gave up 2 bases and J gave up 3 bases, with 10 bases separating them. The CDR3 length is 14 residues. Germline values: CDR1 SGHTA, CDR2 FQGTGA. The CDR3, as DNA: TGTGCCAGCAGCTTAGGAGGTCGAAAAGAGACCCAGTACTTC. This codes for CASSLGGRKETQYF. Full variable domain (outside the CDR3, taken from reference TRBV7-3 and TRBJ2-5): GAGVSQTPSNKVTEKGKYVELRCDPISGHTALYWYRQSLGQGPEFLIYFQGTGAADDSGLPNDRFFAVRPEGSVSTLKIQRTERGDSAVYLCASSLGGRKETQYFGPGTRLLVL.

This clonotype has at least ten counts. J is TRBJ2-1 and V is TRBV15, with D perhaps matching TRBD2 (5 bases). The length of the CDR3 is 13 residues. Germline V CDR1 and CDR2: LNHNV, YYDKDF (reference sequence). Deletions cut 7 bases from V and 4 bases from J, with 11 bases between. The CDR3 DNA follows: TGTGCCACCAACCCAGGCGGGTACAATGAGCAGTTCTTC. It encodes CATNPGGYNEQFF.

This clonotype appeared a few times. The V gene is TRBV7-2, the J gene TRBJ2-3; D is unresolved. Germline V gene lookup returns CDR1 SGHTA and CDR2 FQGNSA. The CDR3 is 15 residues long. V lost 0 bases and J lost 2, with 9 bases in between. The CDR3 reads CASSLAGRNTDTQYF. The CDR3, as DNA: TGTGCCAGCAGCTTAGCCGGACGTAACACAGATACGCAGTATTTT.

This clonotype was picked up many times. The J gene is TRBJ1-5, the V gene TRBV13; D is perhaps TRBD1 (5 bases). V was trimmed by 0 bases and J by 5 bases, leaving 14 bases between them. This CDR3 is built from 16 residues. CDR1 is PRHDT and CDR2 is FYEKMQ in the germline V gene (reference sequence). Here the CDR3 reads CASSLGLAGRHQPQHF. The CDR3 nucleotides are TGTGCCAGCAGCTTAGGCCTGGCAGGGCGACATCAGCCCCAGCATTTT. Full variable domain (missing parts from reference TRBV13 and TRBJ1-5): AAGVIQSPRHLIKEKRETATLKCYPIPRHDTVYWYQQGPGQDPQFLISFYEKMQSDKGSIPDRFSAQQFSDYHSELNMSSLELGDSALYFCASSLGLAGRHQPQHFGDGTRLSIL.

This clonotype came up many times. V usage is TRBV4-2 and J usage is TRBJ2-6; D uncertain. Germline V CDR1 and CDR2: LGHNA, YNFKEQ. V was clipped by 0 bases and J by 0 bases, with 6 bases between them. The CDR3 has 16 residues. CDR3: CASSQDTGSGANVLTF. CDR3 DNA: TGTGCCAGCAGCCAAGATACCGGCTCTGGGGCCAACGTCCTGACTTTC.

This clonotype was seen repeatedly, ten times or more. The CDR3 DNA follows: TGCAGTGCTGCCGCCGGAGGTCTACGATTGTGGCAGCCCCAGCATTTT. Amino acids: CSAAAGGLRLWQPQHF. The rearrangement links TRBV20-1 to TRBJ1-5; no definite D call. V lost 5 bases to trimming and J lost 7 bases, with 24 bases between them. CDR1 DFQATT and CDR2 SNEGSKA come from the germline V gene (reference sequence). The CDR3 has 16 amino acids.

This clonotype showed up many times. The CDR3, as DNA: TGTGCCAGCAGCGCGAAGCAGGCGGTTCAGCCCCAGCATTTT. It encodes CASSAKQAVQPQHF. The chain uses TRBV7-2 and TRBJ1-5; D gene unclear. V dropped 5 bases and J dropped 6 bases, with 14 bases sitting between them. The CDR3 is 14 amino acids. Germline CDR1 SGHTA, CDR2 FQGNSA.

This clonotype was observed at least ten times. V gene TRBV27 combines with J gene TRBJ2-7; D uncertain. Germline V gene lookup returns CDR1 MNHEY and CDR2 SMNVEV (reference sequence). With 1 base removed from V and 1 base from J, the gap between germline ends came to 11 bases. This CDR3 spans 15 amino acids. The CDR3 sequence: CASSLYALGSYEQYF. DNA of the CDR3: TGTGCCAGCAGTTTATATGCCCTGGGATCCTACGAGCAGTACTTC.

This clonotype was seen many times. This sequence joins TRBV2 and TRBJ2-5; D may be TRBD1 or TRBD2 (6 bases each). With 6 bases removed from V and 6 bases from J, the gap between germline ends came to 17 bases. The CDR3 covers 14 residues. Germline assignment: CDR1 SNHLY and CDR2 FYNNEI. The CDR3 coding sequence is TGTGCCAGCAGGAAGGAGGGGCAGGGGCAGACCCAGTACTTC. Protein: CASRKEGQGQTQYF.

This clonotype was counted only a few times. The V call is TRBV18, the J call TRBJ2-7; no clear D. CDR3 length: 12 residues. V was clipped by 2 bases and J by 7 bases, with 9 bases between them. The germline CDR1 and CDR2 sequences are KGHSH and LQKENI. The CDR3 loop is CASSPGRIEQYV. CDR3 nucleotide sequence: TGTGCCAGCTCACCAGGTCGTATAGAGCAGTACGTC.

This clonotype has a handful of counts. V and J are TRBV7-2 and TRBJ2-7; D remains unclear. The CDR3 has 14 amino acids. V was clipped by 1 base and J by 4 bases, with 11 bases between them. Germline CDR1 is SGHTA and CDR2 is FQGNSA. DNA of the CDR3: TGTGCCAGCAGCTTAGGGTGGGGATTGTACGAGCAGTACGTC. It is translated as CASSLGWGLYEQYV.

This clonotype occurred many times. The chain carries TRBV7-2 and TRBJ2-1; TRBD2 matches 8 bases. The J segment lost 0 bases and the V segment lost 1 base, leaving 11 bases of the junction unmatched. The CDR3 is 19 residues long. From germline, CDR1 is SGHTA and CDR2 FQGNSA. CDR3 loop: CASSLGERGSLSSYNEQFF. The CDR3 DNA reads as TGTGCCAGCAGCTTAGGGGAGCGGGGGTCCTTGAGCTCCTACAATGAGCAGTTCTTC.

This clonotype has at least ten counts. The CDR3 protein is CASSPGGGMNTEAFF. The CDR3 DNA is TGTGCCAGCAGTCCAGGGGGCGGGATGAACACTGAAGCTTTCTTT. This chain links TRBV7-2 with TRBJ1-1, with 8 bases that match TRBD1. The germline CDR1 and CDR2 sequences are SGHTA and FQGNSA. The CDR3 spans 15 residues. V lost 6 bases, J lost 0 bases, and 6 bases stayed unmatched.

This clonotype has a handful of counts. The CDR3 is CASFPVLAFYGYTF. The CDR3 DNA sequence: TGTGCCAGCTTCCCCGTCTTGGCGTTCTATGGCTACACCTTC. This rearrangement joins TRBV2 to TRBJ1-2; D is undetermined. CDR3 length equals 14 residues. V lost 8 bases and J lost 4, with 17 bases in between. Germline CDR1 is SNHLY and CDR2 is FYNNEI.

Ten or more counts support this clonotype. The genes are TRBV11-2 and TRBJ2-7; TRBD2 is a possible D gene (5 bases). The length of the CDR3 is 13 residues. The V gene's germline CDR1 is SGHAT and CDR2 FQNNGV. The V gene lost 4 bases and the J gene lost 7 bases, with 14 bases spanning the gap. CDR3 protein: CASSYLPPGEQYF. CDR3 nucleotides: TGTGCCAGCAGCTACCTCCCGCCGGGGGAGCAGTACTTC.

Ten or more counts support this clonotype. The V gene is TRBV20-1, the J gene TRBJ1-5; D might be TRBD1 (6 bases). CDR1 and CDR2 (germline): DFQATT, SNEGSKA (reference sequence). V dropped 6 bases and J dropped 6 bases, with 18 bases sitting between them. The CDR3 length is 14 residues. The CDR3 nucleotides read TGCAGTGCCACACCAGAGGGGGGGAGTCAGCCCCAGCATTTT. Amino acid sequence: CSATPEGGSQPQHF.

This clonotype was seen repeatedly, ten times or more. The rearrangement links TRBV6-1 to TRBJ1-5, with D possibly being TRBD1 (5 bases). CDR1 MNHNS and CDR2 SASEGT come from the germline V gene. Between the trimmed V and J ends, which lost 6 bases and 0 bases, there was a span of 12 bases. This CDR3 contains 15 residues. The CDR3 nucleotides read TGTGCCAGCAGGCCAGCAGGGTTTAGCAATCAGCCCCAGCATTTT. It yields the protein CASRPAGFSNQPQHF.

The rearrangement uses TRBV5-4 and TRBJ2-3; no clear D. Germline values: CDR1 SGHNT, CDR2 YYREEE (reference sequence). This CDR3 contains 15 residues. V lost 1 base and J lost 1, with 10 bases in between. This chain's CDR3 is CASSLMGLRTDTQYF. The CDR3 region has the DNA TGTGCCAGCAGCTTGATGGGATTGCGCACAGATACGCAGTATTTT.

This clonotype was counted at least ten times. CDR3 loop: CASSQEEGEGGETQYF. The CDR3 DNA reads as TGCGCCAGCAGCCAAGAAGAGGGGGAAGGCGGAGAGACCCAGTACTTC. The chain is built from TRBV4-3 and TRBJ2-5; D might be TRBD1 (6 bases). Per the germline V gene, CDR1 is LGHNA and CDR2 is YSLEER. The V end was cut by 0 bases, the J end by 4 bases, with 15 bases between. The CDR3 runs to 16 residues.